These T cell receptor beta chains were read from a single sample in a study of blood T cells in healthy people across ages. TCRdb reprocessed the 5' RACE reads with MiXCR, giving one entry per CDR3 protein. The sample includes over a million distinct CDR3 sequences, more than 40% of them seen just once. The specimen sequenced was blood. The source of these receptors is a woman in her fifties or sixties in good health. Both conserved end residues are part of each CDR3. A D gene is named only where the DNA matches it firmly. Clone size, where shown, is once, few, many, or a class for clones that have expanded.

J gene,D gene,V gene,clone size,CDR3 protein,CDR3 DNA
TRBJ2-6,TRBD1,TRBV19,-,CASSFTDRAGANVLTF,TGTGCCAGTAGTTTCACCGACAGGGCTGGGGCCAACGTCCTGACTTTC
TRBJ2-3,TRBD1,TRBV6-6,-,CASLRGDTQYF,TGTGCCAGCCTCAGGGGGGATACGCAGTATTTT
TRBJ2-7,-,TRBV10-3,-,CAISGVGSGLSYEQYF,TGTGCCATCAGTGGGGTCGGGAGCGGACTCTCCTACGAGCAGTACTTC
TRBJ2-1,-,TRBV15,-,CATRIDYNEQFF,TGTGCCACCAGGATCGATTACAATGAGCAGTTCTTC
TRBJ1-6,TRBD1,TRBV27,few,CASGSTTGANSPLHF,TGTGCCAGCGGCTCGACCACAGGGGCGAATTCACCCCTCCACTTT
TRBJ2-7,TRBD1,TRBV29-1,few,CSVAGTGGHEQYF,TGCAGCGTCGCCGGGACAGGGGGCCACGAGCAGTACTTC
TRBJ2-2,TRBD1,TRBV7-9,-,CASSTVGQGHTGELFF,TGTGCCAGCAGCACCGTGGGACAGGGGCACACCGGGGAGCTGTTTTTT
TRBJ2-1,TRBD2,TRBV20-1,few,CSARGRGLAGAHDEQFF,TGCAGTGCTAGGGGCCGGGGACTAGCGGGAGCCCACGATGAGCAGTTCTTC
TRBJ2-5,TRBD2,TRBV18,-,CASSPPAGGPVETQYF,TGTGCCAGCTCACCACCGGCGGGAGGGCCAGTAGAGACCCAGTACTTC
TRBJ2-1,-,TRBV4-1,-,CASSQGRAVRYNEQFF,TGCGCCAGCAGCCAAGGTCGCGCGGTAAGGTACAATGAGCAGTTCTTC
TRBJ2-3,-,TRBV3-1,few,CASSQVYSDTQYF,TGTGCCAGCAGCCAAGTTTATTCAGATACGCAGTATTTT
TRBJ1-4,-,TRBV29-1,few,CSAGVGNEKLFF,TGCAGCGCGGGGGTCGGTAATGAAAAACTGTTTTTT
TRBJ2-7,TRBD1,TRBV5-1,-,CASSLGPRGQGRDEQYF,TGCGCCAGCAGCTTGGGACCCCGGGGACAGGGAAGAGACGAGCAGTACTTC
TRBJ2-5,TRBD2,TRBV29-1,few,CSVEDPGGQYF,TGCAGCGTTGAAGATCCGGGAGGGCAGTACTTC
TRBJ1-5,-,TRBV6-5,-,CASRISRAPGQPQHF,TGTGCCAGCAGAATATCCAGGGCCCCCGGTCAGCCCCAGCATTTT
TRBJ2-7,-,TRBV5-1,-,CASSLEGVAEQYF,TGCGCCAGCAGCTTGGAAGGGGTAGCCGAGCAGTACTTC
TRBJ1-1,-,TRBV15,-,CATSRDPSAEAFF,TGTGCCACCAGCAGAGACCCCAGCGCTGAAGCTTTCTTT
TRBJ2-7,TRBD2,TRBV5-1,many,CASSLGLAGTYEQYF,TGTGCCAGCAGCTTGGGACTAGCGGGAACCTACGAGCAGTACTTC
TRBJ1-6,-,TRBV6-6,-,CASKHDRNSPLHF,TGTGCCAGCAAGCATGACAGGAATTCACCCCTCCACTTT
TRBJ2-7,-,TRBV15,once,CATSREKGGDEQYF,TGTGCCACCAGCAGAGAGAAGGGGGGGGACGAGCAGTACTTC
TRBJ2-1,TRBD1,TRBV6-2/TRBV6-3,-,CASSPTGWPYNEQFF,TGTGCCAGCAGTCCGACAGGGTGGCCCTACAATGAGCAGTTCTTC
TRBJ2-4,-,TRBV7-2,-,CASSLGHYYEQDF,TGTGCCAGTAGCTTAGGACACTATTACGAGCAGGACTTC
TRBJ1-2,-,TRBV7-9,-,CASSPRDGANYGYTF,TGTGCCAGCAGCCCTCGGGACGGAGCTAACTATGGCTACACCTTC
TRBJ2-1,-,TRBV10-2,-,CASSGAGAFGEQFF,TGCGCCAGCAGTGGGGCAGGAGCCTTCGGCGAGCAGTTCTTC